Listed below are T cell receptor beta chains from one sample, sequenced in a study of T cells in tuberculosis. This table comes from immunoSEQ multiplex PCR, and its TCRdb copy is limited to in-frame clones, with some not included. The table shows 30,000 to 40,000 clones, with approximately 96% occurring only once. Sequencing was performed on PBMCs. All receptors come from a donor between 10 and 35 years old with latent tuberculosis or without tuberculosis infection. Both conserved end residues are part of each CDR3. The D gene is left open where the match is weak. The listing skips clone size in some rows; elsewhere it reads once, few, many or a size class.

d_call	v_call	clone_size	j_call	cdr3_nt	cdr3_aa
TRBD2	TRBV28	NA	TRBJ2-1	TGTGCCAGCAGTTTATTTACTAGCGGGAGGAATGAGCAGTTCTTC	CASSLFTSGRNEQFF
NA	TRBV28	NA	TRBJ1-5	TGTGCCAGTGGGCAGGATAGCAATCAGCCCCAGCATTTT	CASGQDSNQPQHF
NA	TRBV6-1	NA	TRBJ1-5	TGTGCCAGCAGTCAGGGGATTAGCAATCAGCCCCAGCATTTT	CASSQGISNQPQHF
TRBD2	TRBV18	NA	TRBJ2-1	TGTGCCAGCTCACCCAGTTCGGGGGGGTTGGGGAATGAGCAGTTCTTC	CASSPSSGGLGNEQFF
NA	TRBV10-3	NA	TRBJ1-3	TGTGCCATCAGCGAAGGGAGCGGAGGAAACACCATATATTTT	CAISEGSGGNTIYF
NA	TRBV5-1	NA	TRBJ2-7	TGCGCCAGCAGCTTGATTATCGGGTACGAGCAGTACTTC	CASSLIIGYEQYF
TRBD2	TRBV10-2	NA	TRBJ2-5	TGCGCCAGCAGTGAGCCTATAGCGGGGGGACGCTACCAAGAGACCCAGTACTTC	CASSEPIAGGRYQETQYF
NA	TRBV5-1	once	TRBJ1-2	TGCGCCAGCAGCTTGGATACTGACAGAGGCTACACCTTC	CASSLDTDRGYTF
TRBD1	TRBV6-1	NA	TRBJ1-4	TGTGCCAGCAGTACGGGAGGGACAGGGGAAAAACTGTTTTTT	CASSTGGTGEKLFF
NA	TRBV2	NA	TRBJ1-5	TGTGCCAGCACGCCGGAGCAGGGCTATCAGCCCCAGCATTTT	CASTPEQGYQPQHF
NA	TRBV23-1	NA	TRBJ1-2	TGCGCCAGCAGTGAGCGACAGCTACGCAGAAAGACCTATGGCTTC	CASSERQLRRKTYGF
NA	TRBV6-9	NA	TRBJ1-2	TGTGCCAGCAGTTATTACCTCTTTAATGGGAGTGGCTACACCTTC	CASSYYLFNGSGYTF
NA	TRBV21-1	NA	TRBJ1-3	TGTGCCAGCAGCAAATGGGGTGCAGGACAGGCCAAATCTGGAAACACCATATATTTT	CASSKWGAGQAKSGNTIYF
TRBD2	TRBV5-1	once	TRBJ2-7	TGCGCCAGCAGCTTGGATCCGACTAGCACCTACGAGCAGTACTTC	CASSLDPTSTYEQYF
NA	TRBV15	NA	TRBJ2-1	TGTGCCACCAACCAGGGTCGAAGCTCCTACAATGAGCAGTTCTTC	CATNQGRSSYNEQFF
TRBD1	TRBV5-1	NA	TRBJ2-7	TGCGCCAGCAGCTTGGGACAGGGTACCGACGAGCAGTACTTC	CASSLGQGTDEQYF
TRBD2	TRBV5-1	NA	TRBJ2-3	TGCGCCAGCAGCTGGGATCCCAGCGGGGGGGCCGCAGATACGCAGTATTTT	CASSWDPSGGAADTQYF
TRBD1	TRBV19	once	TRBJ2-6	TGTGCCAGTAGCCACAGGGGTATTGCCTCCGGGGCCAACGTCCTGACTTTC	CASSHRGIASGANVLTF
NA	TRBV7-2	NA	TRBJ1-3	TGTGCCAGCAGCTCGCAGGGGCCCACCATATATTTT	CASSSQGPTIYF
NA	TRBV10-3	NA	TRBJ1-1	TGTGCCATCAGTGAACCCCCCAGGGAGGCTGAAGCTTTCTTT	CAISEPPREAEAFF
TRBD2	TRBV18	NA	TRBJ2-3	TGTGCCAGCTCCAGATCCCCGGGGGGGCCCTCAGATACGCAGTATTTT	CASSRSPGGPSDTQYF
NA	TRBV19	NA	TRBJ1-5	TGTGCCAGTAGCTCGCCGGTCGGGAAGAATCAGCCCCAGCATTTT	CASSSPVGKNQPQHF
TRBD1	TRBV6-4	NA	TRBJ1-5	TGTGCCAGCAGTGGTTGCAGGGGGAAGGAGAATCAGCCCCAGCATTTT	CASSGCRGKENQPQHF
TRBD1	TRBV5-1	NA	TRBJ2-1	TGCGCCAGCAGCTCATCCGGGACAGGTGCCTCCTACAATGAGCAGTTCTTC	CASSSSGTGASYNEQFF
TRBD1	TRBV14	NA	TRBJ1-2	TGTGCCAGCAGCCTCGACAGGGGACTCTATGGCTACACCTTC	CASSLDRGLYGYTF
NA	TRBV19	NA	TRBJ1-5	TGTGCCAGTACCTTATCGGGGGGCCGACAGCCCCAGCATTTT	CASTLSGGRQPQHF
TRBD2	TRBV18	NA	TRBJ2-7	TGTGCCAGCTCACCACCAAGGGTAGCGGGAGGGCCCTACGAGCAGTACTTC	CASSPPRVAGGPYEQYF
NA	TRBV12-5	once	TRBJ2-5	TGTGCTAGTGGTTTGAGAGCTGGGGGGTACCAAGAGACCCAGTACTTC	CASGLRAGGYQETQYF
TRBD2	TRBV9	NA	TRBJ2-3	TGTGCCAGCAGCGTAGGACTAGCGGGAGGAACAGATACGCAGTATTTT	CASSVGLAGGTDTQYF
TRBD2	TRBV6-1	NA	TRBJ2-7	TGTGCCAGCAGTGAAGCGTGGCGGGAGGGCCTCAACGAGCAGTACTTC	CASSEAWREGLNEQYF
TRBD1	TRBV6-1	NA	TRBJ1-2	TGTGCCAGCAGTACTAACAGGGGGCACGGCTATGGCTACACCTTC	CASSTNRGHGYGYTF
TRBD1	TRBV25-1	NA	TRBJ2-1	TGTGCCAGCAGTGGGAACCCGAGGACAGGGGGACGGAATGAGCAGTTCTTC	CASSGNPRTGGRNEQFF
NA	TRBV6-1	NA	TRBJ2-7	TGTGCCAGCAGTGGCGGCCTGACAGGATACGAGCAGTACTTC	CASSGGLTGYEQYF
TRBD2	TRBV5-1	NA	TRBJ2-1	TGCGCCAGCAGCTCAAGACTAGCGGGAACCCTCCACAATGAGCAGTTCTTC	CASSSRLAGTLHNEQFF
NA	TRBV7-2	once	TRBJ2-7	TGTGCCAGCAGGATGACAGGCTCGAGCTCCTACGAGCAGTACTTC	CASRMTGSSSYEQYF
NA	TRBV4-1	NA	TRBJ1-2	TGCGCCAGCAGCCAAGACACAGGGTGGGACTATGGCTACACCTTC	CASSQDTGWDYGYTF
TRBD2	TRBV7-6	once	TRBJ2-2	TGTGCCAGCAGCTTAGGCCTAGCGGGCCTTGCCGGGGAGCTGTTTTTT	CASSLGLAGLAGELFF
TRBD1	TRBV28	NA	TRBJ1-1	TGTGCCAGCAGATTTAGAGGCTGGACAGGGTATTTCTCTGAAGCTTTCTTT	CASRFRGWTGYFSEAFF
TRBD1	TRBV5-1	NA	TRBJ2-7	TGCGCCAGCAGCCCGGGACAGACCTACGAGCAGTACTTC	CASSPGQTYEQYF
NA	TRBV5-1	NA	TRBJ2-1	TGCGCCAGCAGCGCCGGGACTGGGCTTAACAATGAGCAGTTCTTC	CASSAGTGLNNEQFF
NA	TRBV5-6	NA	TRBJ2-2	TGTGCCAGCAGCTTTAGCGGAGGCACCGGGGAGCTGTTTTTT	CASSFSGGTGELFF
NA	TRBV5-6	NA	TRBJ2-7	TGTGCCAGCAGCTTGGAACCTCGGCGGGCCTACGAGCAGTACTTC	CASSLEPRRAYEQYF
NA	TRBV9	NA	TRBJ1-3	TGTGCCAGCAGCGAGACAGGCACTGGAAACACCATATATTTT	CASSETGTGNTIYF
NA	TRBV6-1	NA	TRBJ1-4	TGTGCCAGCAGTGTAGAAGCGGGGCACACCCTTCCAGCTAATGAAAAACTGTTTTTT	CASSVEAGHTLPANEKLFF
NA	TRBV2	NA	TRBJ1-2	TGTGCCAGCTACTCGGACAGAAACTATGGCTACACCTTC	CASYSDRNYGYTF
NA	TRBV5-6	once	TRBJ2-1	TGTGCCAGCAGCGGGGCAGGGGAAAATTACAATGAGCAGTTCTTC	CASSGAGENYNEQFF
NA	TRBV11-2	NA	TRBJ1-5	TGTGCCAGCAGCTTAGATTACCGGAGTAGCAATCAGCCCCAGCATTTT	CASSLDYRSSNQPQHF
TRBD1	TRBV5-1	NA	TRBJ2-7	TGCGCCAGCAGGACCCGGGACAGGTACTACGAGCAGTACTTC	CASRTRDRYYEQYF